This TCR beta chain originates from a study of blood T cell repertoires in COVID-19. As originally analysed: How many nucleated cells were present was estimated from reference gene primer amplification. The assay was immunoSEQ multiplex PCR, and TCRdb's table has in-frame clones only and misses some. The V and J calls and clone size were taken over from that table, and D and trimming were inferred from the DNA. The sample holds 85,000 to 130,000 clones, 76% seen once. The source of this sequence is an elderly man with COVID-19, enrolled during active disease. Sequencing input: peripheral blood.

The CDR3 sequence: CASSLAGGYNEQFF. The CDR3 coding sequence is TGTGCCAGTAGTCTAGCGGGAGGGTACAATGAGCAGTTCTTC. The V gene is TRBV19, the J gene TRBJ2-1, with 12 bases that match TRBD2. This CDR3 comprises 14 residues. The germline V gene encodes CDR1 LNHDA and CDR2 SQIVND (reference sequence). The junction had 0 bases not matched to a gene; V was cut back by 5 bases and J by 4 bases.